The T cell receptor (delta chain) described here comes from a study of gamma-delta chains in newborns, infants, children. Study-level information: Innate gammadelta T cells reportedly expand polyclonally right after birth, driven by microbial exposure, per the title.

This clone is judged medium-sized. TCRdb re-processed the reads via CATT. The sample shows 8,600 or so delta-chain clones, approximately 3.1% of them seen only once. With 4 bases clipped from V and 1 base from J, the junction kept 6 bases outside the gene matches. CDR3 length equals 19 residues. CDR1 is GEAIGNYY and CDR2 is EKD in the germline V gene. The receptor was isolated from a child who was a newborn, infant or young child, either healthy, febrile or measles-vaccinated (not recorded which). The sequenced sample consisted of blood. The chain uses TRDV2 and TRDJ3, with 13 bases aligning to TRDD3. The CDR3 sequence: CACDSLGDTASWDTRQMFF. CDR3 nucleotide sequence: TGTGCCTGTGATTCACTGGGGGATACGGCGTCCTGGGACACCCGACAGATGTTTTTC.